A single count supports the clone carrying this T cell receptor (beta chain). This entry is derived from a study of cytomegalovirus exposure and HLA in healthy donors. Germline V gene lookup returns CDR1 MDHEN and CDR2 SYDVKM. The CDR3 contains 14 residues. The germline V and J ends were trimmed by 5 bases and 2 bases, with 9 bases remaining between them. Libraries were prepared by immunoSEQ multiplex PCR; TCRdb keeps only in-frame clonotypes and omits some of them. The repertoire has hundreds of thousands of clones, around 90% of them found once; the top ten carry just over 3%. Sequencing input: PBMCs. The chain links TRBV28 to TRBJ2-2; weak D call: TRBD2 (6 bases). The clonotype comes from a woman aged 30 to 39 in good health and CMV-seronegative. CDR3 region: CASSPGLNTGELFF. CDR3 nucleotides: TGTGCCAGCAGTCCGGGACTCAACACCGGGGAGCTGTTTTTT.